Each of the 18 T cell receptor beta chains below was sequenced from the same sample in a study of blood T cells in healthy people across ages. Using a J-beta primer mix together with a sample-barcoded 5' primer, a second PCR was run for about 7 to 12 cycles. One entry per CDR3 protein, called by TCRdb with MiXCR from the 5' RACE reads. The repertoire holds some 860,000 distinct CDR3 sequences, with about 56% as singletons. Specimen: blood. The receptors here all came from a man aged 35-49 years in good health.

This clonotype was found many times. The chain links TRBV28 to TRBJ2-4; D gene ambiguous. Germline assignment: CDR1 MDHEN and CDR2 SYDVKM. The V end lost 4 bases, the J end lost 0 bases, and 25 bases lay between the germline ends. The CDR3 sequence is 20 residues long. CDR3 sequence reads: CASSYLPGPSTSLAKNIQYF. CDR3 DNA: TGTGCCAGCAGTTATCTCCCCGGACCCTCCACTTCTCTAGCCAAAAACATTCAGTACTTC.

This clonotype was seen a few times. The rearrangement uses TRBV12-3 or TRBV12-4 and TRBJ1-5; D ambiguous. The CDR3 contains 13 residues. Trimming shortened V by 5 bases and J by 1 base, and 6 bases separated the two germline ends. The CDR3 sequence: CASSPQSNQPQHF. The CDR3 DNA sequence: TGTGCCAGCAGTCCACAGAGCAATCAGCCCCAGCATTTT.

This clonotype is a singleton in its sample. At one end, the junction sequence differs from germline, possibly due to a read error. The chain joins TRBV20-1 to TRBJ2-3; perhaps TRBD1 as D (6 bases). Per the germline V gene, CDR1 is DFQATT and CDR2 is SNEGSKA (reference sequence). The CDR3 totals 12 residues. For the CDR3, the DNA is TGCAGTGCTAGTGGGGGCACAGATACGCGGTATTTT. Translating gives CSASGGTDTRYF.

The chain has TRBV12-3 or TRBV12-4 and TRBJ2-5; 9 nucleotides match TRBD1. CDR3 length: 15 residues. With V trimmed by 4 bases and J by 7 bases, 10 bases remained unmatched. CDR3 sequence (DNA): TGTGCCAGCAGTTCGGGACAGGGTTTTTTGGGGACCCAGTACTTC. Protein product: CASSSGQGFLGTQYF.

The CDR3 reads CSGMGLAGDNEQFF. CDR3 DNA sequence: TGCAGCGGGATGGGACTAGCGGGGGACAATGAGCAGTTCTTC. The rearrangement joins TRBV29-1 to TRBJ2-1, with 14 bases aligning to TRBD2. The CDR3 extends over 14 amino acids. CDR1 is SQVTM and CDR2 is ANQGSEA in the germline V gene. With 7 bases clipped from V and 5 bases from J, the junction kept 4 bases outside the gene matches.

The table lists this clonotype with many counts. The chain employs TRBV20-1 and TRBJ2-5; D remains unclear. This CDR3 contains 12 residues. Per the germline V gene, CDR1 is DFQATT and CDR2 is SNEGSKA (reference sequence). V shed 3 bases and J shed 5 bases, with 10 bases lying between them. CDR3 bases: TGCAGTGCTAGGGTCCAAGGGGAGACCCAGTACTTC. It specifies CSARVQGETQYF.

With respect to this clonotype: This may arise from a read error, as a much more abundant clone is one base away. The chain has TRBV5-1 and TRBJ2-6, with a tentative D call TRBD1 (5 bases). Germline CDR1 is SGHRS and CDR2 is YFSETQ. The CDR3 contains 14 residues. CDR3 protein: CASSQGSEANVLTF. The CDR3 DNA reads TGCGCCAGCAGCCAGGGATCTGAGGCCAACGTCCTGACTTTC.

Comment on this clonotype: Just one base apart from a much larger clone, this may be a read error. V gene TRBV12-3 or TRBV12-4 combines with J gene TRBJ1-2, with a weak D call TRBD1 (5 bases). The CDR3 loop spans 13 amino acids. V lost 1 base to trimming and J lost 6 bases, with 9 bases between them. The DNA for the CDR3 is TGTGCCAGCAGTTTAGGGGTAGGGGATGGCTACACCTTC. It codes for CASSLGVGDGYTF.

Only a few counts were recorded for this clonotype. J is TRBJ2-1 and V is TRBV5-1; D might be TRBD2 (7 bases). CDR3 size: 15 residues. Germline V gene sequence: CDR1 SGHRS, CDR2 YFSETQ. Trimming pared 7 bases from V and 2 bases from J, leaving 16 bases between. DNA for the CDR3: TGCGCCAGCGAGGGGGGGCAGGCCGCCTACAATGAGCAGTTCTTC. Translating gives CASEGGQAAYNEQFF.

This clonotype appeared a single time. Written as DNA, the CDR3 is TGTGCCAGCAGCTTAGTCCGTAACCCTAGCACAGATACGCAGTATTTT. Residues: CASSLVRNPSTDTQYF. The chain carries TRBV7-8 and TRBJ2-3, with D uncertain. Germline V gene sequence: CDR1 SGHVS, CDR2 FQNEAQ. Trimming took off 1 base at V and 0 bases at J, with 11 bases between the two ends. The CDR3 length is 16 residues. Full variable domain (rest looked up from reference TRBV7-8 and TRBJ2-3): GAGVSQSPRYKVAKRGQDVALRCDPISGHVSLFWYQQALGQGPEFLTYFQNEAQLDKSGLPSDRFFAERPEGSVSTLKIQRTQQEDSAVYLCASSLVRNPSTDTQYFGPGTRLTVL.

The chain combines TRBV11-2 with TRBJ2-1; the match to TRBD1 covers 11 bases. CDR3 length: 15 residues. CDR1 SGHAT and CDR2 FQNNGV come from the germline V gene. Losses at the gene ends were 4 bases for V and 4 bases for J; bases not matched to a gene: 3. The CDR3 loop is CASSSGTGGYNEQFF. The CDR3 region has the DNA TGTGCCAGCAGCTCCGGGACAGGGGGATACAATGAGCAGTTCTTC. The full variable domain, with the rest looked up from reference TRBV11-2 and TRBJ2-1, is EAGVAQSPRYKIIEKRQSVAFWCNPISGHATLYWYQQILGQGPKLLIQFQNNGVVDDSQLPKDRFSAERLKGVDSTLKIQPAKLEDSAVYLCASSSGTGGYNEQFFGPGTRLTVL.

CDR3 nucleotide sequence: TGTGCCAGCAGCTTACCGACACGAGTTAAGAGCAATGAGCAGTTCTTC. It encodes CASSLPTRVKSNEQFF. V gene TRBV7-2 combines with J gene TRBJ2-1; D is undetermined. Trimming took off 2 bases at V and 6 bases at J, with 17 bases between the two ends. CDR1 and CDR2 from the germline V gene are SGHTA and FQGNSA. The CDR3 covers 16 residues.

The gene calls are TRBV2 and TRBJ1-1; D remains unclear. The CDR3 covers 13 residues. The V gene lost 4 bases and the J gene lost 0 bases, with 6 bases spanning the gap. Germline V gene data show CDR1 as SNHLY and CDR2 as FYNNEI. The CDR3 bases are TGTGCCAGCAGTGGACGCCTGAACACTGAAGCTTTCTTT. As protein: CASSGRLNTEAFF.

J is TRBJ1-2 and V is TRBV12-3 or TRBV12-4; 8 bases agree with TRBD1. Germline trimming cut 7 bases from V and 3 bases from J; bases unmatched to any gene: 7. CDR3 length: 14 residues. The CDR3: CASTWTGFDYGYTF. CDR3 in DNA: TGTGCCAGCACCTGGACAGGGTTCGACTATGGCTACACCTTC.

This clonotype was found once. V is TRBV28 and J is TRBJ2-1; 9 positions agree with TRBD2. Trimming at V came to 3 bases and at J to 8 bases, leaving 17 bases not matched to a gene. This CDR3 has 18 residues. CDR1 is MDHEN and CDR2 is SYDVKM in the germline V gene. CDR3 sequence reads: CASSFLLAGPSGGYEQFF. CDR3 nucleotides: TGTGCCAGCAGTTTTTTGCTAGCGGGACCCTCCGGGGGGTATGAGCAGTTCTTC.

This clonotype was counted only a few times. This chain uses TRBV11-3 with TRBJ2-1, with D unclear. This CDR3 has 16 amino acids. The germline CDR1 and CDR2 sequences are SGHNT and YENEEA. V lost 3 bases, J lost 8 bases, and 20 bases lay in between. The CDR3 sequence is CASSLASLGLSYEQFF. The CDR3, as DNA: TGTGCCAGCAGCTTGGCCTCCTTAGGGCTTAGCTATGAGCAGTTCTTC.

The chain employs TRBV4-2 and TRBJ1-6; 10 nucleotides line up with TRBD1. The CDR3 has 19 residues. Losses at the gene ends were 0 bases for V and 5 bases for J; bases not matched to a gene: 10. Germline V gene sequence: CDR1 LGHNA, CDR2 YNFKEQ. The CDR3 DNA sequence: TGTGCCAGCAGCCAAGACCCGACAGGGGGCGAGGGTAATAATTCACCCCTCCACTTT. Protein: CASSQDPTGGEGNNSPLHF.

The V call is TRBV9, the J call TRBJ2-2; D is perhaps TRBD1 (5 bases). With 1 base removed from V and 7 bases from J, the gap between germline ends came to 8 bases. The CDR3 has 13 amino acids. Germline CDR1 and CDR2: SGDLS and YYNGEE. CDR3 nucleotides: TGTGCCAGCAGCGTATCAGGGATCGGGGAGCTGTTTTTT. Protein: CASSVSGIGELFF.